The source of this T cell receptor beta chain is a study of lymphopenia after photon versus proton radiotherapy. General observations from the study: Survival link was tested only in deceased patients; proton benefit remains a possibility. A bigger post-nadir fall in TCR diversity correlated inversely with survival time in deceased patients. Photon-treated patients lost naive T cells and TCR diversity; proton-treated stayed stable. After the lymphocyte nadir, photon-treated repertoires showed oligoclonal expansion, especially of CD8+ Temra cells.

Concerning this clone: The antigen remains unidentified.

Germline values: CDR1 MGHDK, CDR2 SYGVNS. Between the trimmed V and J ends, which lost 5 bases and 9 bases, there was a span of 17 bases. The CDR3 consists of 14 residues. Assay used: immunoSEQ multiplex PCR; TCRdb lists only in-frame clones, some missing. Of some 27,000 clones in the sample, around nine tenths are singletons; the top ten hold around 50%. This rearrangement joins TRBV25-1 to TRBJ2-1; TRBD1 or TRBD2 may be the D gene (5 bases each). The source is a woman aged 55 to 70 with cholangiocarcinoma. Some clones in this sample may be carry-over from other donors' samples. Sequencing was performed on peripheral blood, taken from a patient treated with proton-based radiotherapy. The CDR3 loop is CASSRFREGGEQFF. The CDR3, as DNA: TGTGCCAGCAGTAGGTTCAGGGAAGGAGGTGAGCAGTTCTTC.